This T cell receptor (beta chain) emerged from a study of neoadjuvant anti-PD-1 for oral cavity cancer. General study results and limits: PBMC Gini-index clonality exceeded responders' in non-responders post-nivolumab.

This sample's time point: after neoadjuvant nivolumab, at surgical resection. Details on this clone: Its antigen is not identified.

Six replicates per PBMC sample, mostly from about 460 ng of genomic DNA. The table came from immunoSEQ multiplex PCR; TCRdb's copy has only in-frame clones and leaves some out. This repertoire shows thousands of clones, around two thirds found once; its top ten account for about 3.1%. This TCR came from a person aged 35-79 years with oral cavity squamous cell carcinoma. The material sequenced was PBMCs, taken after nivolumab (anti-PD-1) treatment.

In DNA, the CDR3 is TGCGCCAGCAGCCGGGCATGGCGTGGGATGAACACTGAAGCTTTCTTT. It translates to CASSRAWRGMNTEAFF. V usage is TRBV4-1 and J usage is TRBJ1-1; unclear D gene. V shed 4 bases and J shed 0 bases, with 15 bases lying between them. Germline V lookup: CDR1 MGHRA, CDR2 YSYEKL. The CDR3 covers 16 residues.